What follows describes a single TCR beta chain. The record originates from a study of T-cell memory formation after mild COVID-19. Study summary: There were largely donor-specific TCR clusters.

Between the trimmed V and J ends, which lost 0 bases and 2 bases, there was a span of 12 bases. The CDR3 is 16 amino acids. Constant-segment-primed 5'RACE gave TCR alpha and TCR beta cDNA libraries with sample barcodes and UMIs. TCRdb fed the 5' RACE reads into MiXCR, producing one record per CDR3 protein. This repertoire shows 380,000 or so distinct CDR3 sequences, roughly 13% found once; its top ten account for 20% to 25%. Sequencing used PBMCs or a T cell subset sorted from them (not recorded which). The chain has TRBV12-3 or TRBV12-4 and TRBJ2-3, with D hard to call. The receptor's source is a man aged 18 to 29 who had mild COVID-19 (a few samples of this study predate the infection). Cell type and time point are not known. For the CDR3, the DNA is TGTGCCAGCAGTTTAGCGCCTAACTCGCTCACAGATACGCAGTATTTT. Translating it yields CASSLAPNSLTDTQYF.